This T cell receptor beta chain was sequenced in a study of T cell repertoires in cytomegalovirus infection. Study context: Matching HLA type, along with CMV infection, was indicated by public TCR beta signatures. Study conclusions and caveats: There were HLA-C-restricted CMV-specific TCR beta clonotypes dominating the ex vivo response. Cumulative frequency of public TCR beta families picked out carriers of CMV plus the relevant HLA.

TCRdb ran MiXCR on the reads and lists one entry per CDR3 protein. In the table there are around 230,000 distinct CDR3 sequences, around 6.4% of which are singletons. In this sample, this clonotype turned up many times. The antigen is undetermined. This sequence originates from a human donor in good health (CMV status not recorded). Some clones in this sample may be carry-over from other donors' samples. The specimen sequenced was PBMCs.

The CDR3 nucleotides are TGCGCCAGCAGCTATGCTCCAAGCCGTTCCTACGAGCAGTACTTC. Translated, it gives CASSYAPSRSYEQYF. The chain couples TRBV5-1 to TRBJ2-7; D call uncertain. The V and J ends lost 3 bases and 1 base respectively, with 14 bases between them. CDR3 size: 15 residues. Per germline, CDR1 SGHRS and CDR2 YFSETQ.